These T cell receptor beta chains were read from a single sample in a study of blood T cells in healthy people across ages. Each CDR3 protein gets one entry after TCRdb re-called the 5' RACE reads with MiXCR. Of about 320,000 distinct CDR3 sequences listed, roughly 27% are singletons. The sample was blood. These receptors came from a woman between 70 and 85 years old in good health. Both conserved end residues are part of each CDR3. A D gene is named only where the DNA matches it firmly. Some rows mark clone size as missing; the rest say once, few, many or name a class of expanded clone.

>TRBD2|-|TRBV5-1|TRBJ2-2
TGCGCCAGCAGAAGCGCCGGGACTAGCAGGACCGGGGAGCTGTTTTTT
CASRSAGTSRTGELFF
>-|few|TRBV6-2/TRBV6-3|TRBJ2-1
TGTGCCAGCAGTTCAACTTACAGGACGGGGAACAATGAGCAGTTCTTC
CASSSTYRTGNNEQFF
>-|-|TRBV7-9|TRBJ2-7
TGTGCCAGCAGCAAGGAGAAGTTTTACGAGCAGTACTTC
CASSKEKFYEQYF
>TRBD2|-|TRBV2|TRBJ2-1
TGTGCCAGCAGTGAAGTAACTAGCGGGAGTGAGTGGGAGCAGTTCTTC
CASSEVTSGSEWEQFF
>-|-|TRBV12-3/TRBV12-4|TRBJ2-6
TGTGCCAGCAGTCGCCGATACGGTTCTGGGGCCAACGTCCTGACTTTC
CASSRRYGSGANVLTF
>TRBD2|-|TRBV7-2|TRBJ2-3
TGTGCCAGCACCAAGGCCGGGACTAGCGGTTCAGATACGCAGTATTTT
CASTKAGTSGSDTQYF
>TRBD2|many|TRBV5-1|TRBJ2-4
TGCGCCAGCAGCTCGTCAGGACTAGCTAACATTCAGTACTTC
CASSSSGLANIQYF
>TRBD1|few|TRBV6-5|TRBJ2-2
TGTGCCTCACAGGGGACGAACACCGGGGAGCTGTTTTTT
CASQGTNTGELFF
>-|-|TRBV20-1|TRBJ1-2
TGCAGTGCTAGAGATCTGCAGCAGAGAAAAAGGGGCTACACCTTC
CSARDLQQRKRGYTF
>-|-|TRBV7-2|TRBJ2-3
TGTGCCAGCAGCCCCCCTCTCTTCGATACGCAGTATTTT
CASSPPLFDTQYF
>TRBD1|-|TRBV2|TRBJ1-4
TGTGCCAGCACCAGAACCGGGACAGGGGGTGAAAAACTGTTTTTT
CASTRTGTGGEKLFF
>-|few|TRBV20-1|TRBJ2-5
TGCAGTGCTAGTGGAGGGTTGAAAGAGACCCAGTACTTC
CSASGGLKETQYF
>TRBD2|-|TRBV28|TRBJ2-1
TGTGCCAGCAGTTTAGATGGACTAGGTGCCTACAATGAGCAGTTCTTC
CASSLDGLGAYNEQFF
>-|-|TRBV20-1|TRBJ1-1
TGCAGTGCTAGAGTTATGAACACTGAAGCTTTCTTT
CSARVMNTEAFF
>-|few|TRBV29-1|TRBJ1-4
TGCAGCGTGGCCGTGGGGGAGGCTAATGAAAAACTGTTTTTT
CSVAVGEANEKLFF
>-|few|TRBV2|TRBJ2-1
TGTGCCAGCAGCGAGACCGGTGGCTCCTACAATGAGCAGTTCTTC
CASSETGGSYNEQFF
>-|few|TRBV12-3/TRBV12-4|TRBJ1-6
TGTGCCAGCAGCCTCGGGCGCAAGAATTCACCCCTCCACTTT
CASSLGRKNSPLHF
>-|few|TRBV7-9|TRBJ1-6
TGTGCCAGCAGCTCTGGAACAGGGTTGACAAGTTCACCCCTCCACTTT
CASSSGTGLTSSPLHF
>-|-|TRBV20-1|TRBJ2-1
TGCAGTGCTAGAGTTCCTCGTGTTAACTACAATGAGCAGTTCTTC
CSARVPRVNYNEQFF
>TRBD1|-|TRBV18|TRBJ1-5
TGTGCCAGCTCAGCTGACAGGGGAGGCAATCAGCCCCAGCATTTT
CASSADRGGNQPQHF
>-|-|TRBV28|TRBJ2-7
TGTGCCAGCACCCCTACCGGGGTTGGGTTCTACGAGCAGTACTTC
CASTPTGVGFYEQYF
>-|-|TRBV5-5|TRBJ1-1
TGTGCCAGCAGCTTTGTAAGCGGTGAAGCTTTCTTT
CASSFVSGEAFF
>-|few|TRBV13|TRBJ1-2
TGTGCCAGCAGCCCGGACCGCTCCTATGGCTACACCTTC
CASSPDRSYGYTF
>-|few|TRBV5-6|TRBJ2-3
TGTGCCAGCAGCTTGGGGTGGGGGAGCCTCACAGATACGCAGTATTTT
CASSLGWGSLTDTQYF
>-|few|TRBV9|TRBJ2-1
TGTGCCAGCAGCGTATACAGCGGCTCCTACAATGAGCAGTTCTTC
CASSVYSGSYNEQFF
>-|few|TRBV21-1|TRBJ1-4
TGTGCCAGCAGCAACGAGGACAGTCCTACTGAAAAACTGTTTTTT
CASSNEDSPTEKLFF
>-|-|TRBV27|TRBJ2-4
TGTGCCAGCAGTTTACGGGGATGGGGCATTCAGTACTTC
CASSLRGWGIQYF
>TRBD2|-|TRBV11-2|TRBJ2-3
TGTGCCAGCAGTTACCTTAGCGGGAGGGGCGATACGCAGTATTTT
CASSYLSGRGDTQYF
>-|many|TRBV28|TRBJ2-2
TGTGCCAGCAGCCCCTCGGCCCGGAGGTACACCGGGGAGCTGTTTTTT
CASSPSARRYTGELFF
>-|-|TRBV19|TRBJ1-1
TGTGCCAGTAGTATTGAGGAGCTAGACACTGAAGCTTTCTTT
CASSIEELDTEAFF
>-|-|TRBV15|TRBJ2-1
TGTGCCACCAGCGGACAGAGGAGCTCCTACAATGAGCAGTTCTTC
CATSGQRSSYNEQFF
>-|many|TRBV20-1|TRBJ2-3
TGCAGTGCAGAGGACCAGCGCCTTTCAGATACGCAGTATTTT
CSAEDQRLSDTQYF
>TRBD2|few|TRBV18|TRBJ2-1
TGTGCCAGCTCACTACCAGCGACTAGCGGGAGCAACAATGAGCAGTTCTTC
CASSLPATSGSNNEQFF
>-|-|TRBV7-2|TRBJ2-2
TGTGCCAGCAGCTTAGCGGGTGTAGCGCTTAACACCGGGGAGCTGTTTTTT
CASSLAGVALNTGELFF
>-|many|TRBV20-1|TRBJ2-5
TGCAGTGCTAGAGAGATGGTACAAGAGACCCAGTACTTC
CSAREMVQETQYF
>-|few|TRBV28|TRBJ2-7
TGTGCCAGCAGTTGGCTCAGAAGCTCCTACGAGCAGTACTTC
CASSWLRSSYEQYF
>TRBD2|-|TRBV28|TRBJ2-1
TGTGCCAGCAGCCCCGGGACTAGCGGGAGTTGGGAGCAGTTCTTC
CASSPGTSGSWEQFF
>-|-|TRBV6-2/TRBV6-3|TRBJ2-1
TGTGCCAGCAGATTCCCTGACAATGAGCAGTTCTTC
CASRFPDNEQFF
>-|-|TRBV29-1|TRBJ1-1
TGCAGCGTTGAAATGGCAGTCTCTTTGAACACTGAAGCTTTCTTT
CSVEMAVSLNTEAFF
>TRBD1|-|TRBV29-1|TRBJ2-1
TGCAGCGTTGCCGGGGACAGAGGTAATGAGCAGTTCTTC
CSVAGDRGNEQFF
>-|-|TRBV6-5|TRBJ1-2
TGTGCCAGCAGTTATCTACCTAACTATGGCTACACCTTC
CASSYLPNYGYTF
>-|few|TRBV5-1|TRBJ2-5
TGCGCCAGCACCACTTACGGGTACCAAGAGACCCAGTACTTC
CASTTYGYQETQYF
>-|-|TRBV20-1|TRBJ2-7
TGCAGTGCTAGGGCTAGCGCGTTTTACTACGAGCAGTACTTC
CSARASAFYYEQYF
>TRBD2|few|TRBV11-1|TRBJ2-5
TGTGCCAGCAGCACTAGCGGGAGCTCACAAGAGACCCAGTACTTC
CASSTSGSSQETQYF
>TRBD2|-|TRBV6-5|TRBJ2-7
TGTGCCAGCAGTTCCGGACTAGCGGGTTACGAGCAGTACTTC
CASSSGLAGYEQYF
>TRBD2|many|TRBV7-9|TRBJ2-3
TGTGCCAGCAGCCTCTTAGCGGGTATGACAGATACGCAGTATTTT
CASSLLAGMTDTQYF
>-|-|TRBV11-2|TRBJ1-2
TGTGCCAGCAGCCCCAGGTCCTCAAATGTTGGCTACACCTTC
CASSPRSSNVGYTF
>-|-|TRBV7-2|TRBJ1-1
TGTGCCAGCAGCTCGACAGGTACCTCTGAAGCTTTCTTT
CASSSTGTSEAFF
>-|-|TRBV6-5|TRBJ1-4
TGTGCCAGCAGACGTCCGGGACGGTCTAATGAAAACCTGTTTTTT
CASRRPGRSNENLFF
>TRBD2|-|TRBV19|TRBJ2-1
TGTGCCAGTAGTATAGGGAGGACTAGCCGGATAAATGAGCAGTTCTTC
CASSIGRTSRINEQFF
>TRBD2|-|TRBV5-1|TRBJ2-7
TGCGCCAGCAGCTTGTCGGGGGGGCCGCAGTACTTC
CASSLSGGPQYF
>TRBD1|-|TRBV24-1|TRBJ2-5
TGTGCCACCAGTGATACGGGGGACAGGAAACAAGAGACCCAGTACTTC
CATSDTGDRKQETQYF
>-|-|TRBV7-2|TRBJ1-4
TGTGCCAGCAGCGCTAGGGGGGCAGCAACTAATGAAAAACTGTTTTTT
CASSARGAATNEKLFF
>TRBD2|few|TRBV28|TRBJ2-1
TGTGCCAGCAGCCCAACCTCTGGACTAGTCCATGAGCAGTTCTTC
CASSPTSGLVHEQFF
>TRBD1|-|TRBV7-2|TRBJ1-5
TGTGCCAGCAGCTTAGGGACAGGGGCTCGCAATCAGCCCCAGCATTTT
CASSLGTGARNQPQHF
>-|-|TRBV14|TRBJ1-1
TGTGCCAGCAGCCAAGATAGGATCGGTGAAGCTTTCTTT
CASSQDRIGEAFF